These 18 T cell receptor beta chains were sequenced from one sample in a study of read filtering for tumor transcriptome and immune sequencing. Molecular barcoded adaptors covering alpha/delta and beta/gamma chains were used on about 0.4 ug RNA. MiXCR was run by TCRdb on the reads, yielding one entry per CDR3 protein. The data contain 30,000 to 45,000 distinct CDR3 sequences, around an eighth of them singletons. Material for sequencing was a population of CD138-negative cells sorted from bone marrow. The receptors were sampled from a donor at least 40 years old with multiple myeloma.

This clonotype was counted ten times or more. This chain links TRBV2 with TRBJ2-1; the match to TRBD2 covers 16 bases. J gave up 6 bases and V 10 bases, and 15 bases lay outside the gene matches. This CDR3 spans 18 amino acids. CDR1 is SNHLY and CDR2 is FYNNEI in the germline V gene. CDR3 nucleotides: TGTGCCACCTGGCGGGGGGGACTAGCGGGGGGGCCGGGCAATGAGCAGTTCTTC. This encodes CATWRGGLAGGPGNEQFF.

Remarks on this clonotype: At one of its ends the junction is not consistent with the germline gene, which may arise from a read error. This chain connects TRBV28 to TRBJ2-2, with D maybe TRBD2 (6 bases). Germline V gene data show CDR1 as MDHEN and CDR2 as SYDVKM. The CDR3 consists of 13 residues. The CDR3 loop is CASSLSGSWERLF. In nucleotides, the CDR3 is TGTGCCAGCAGTTTGAGCGGGTCGTGGGAGCGGTTGTTT.

A remark on this clonotype: Only one base separates this from a far larger clonotype, so it likely reflects a read error. The rearrangement links TRBV5-1 to TRBJ1-6, with 7 bases fitting TRBD1. The CDR3 has 16 amino acids. Per germline, CDR1 SGHRS and CDR2 YFSETQ. CDR3 region: CASSLDIGGVFTEVFF. DNA for the CDR3: TGCGCCAGCAGCTTGGATATAGGGGGCGTCTTCACTGAAGTTTTCTTT.

At least ten counts were recorded for this clonotype. This chain uses TRBV6-1 with TRBJ1-5, with 7 positions matching TRBD1. This CDR3 is built from 15 residues. The germline V gene encodes CDR1 MNHNS and CDR2 SASEGT. V was pared by 7 bases and J by 1 base, with 7 bases of the junction left unmatched. CDR3 sequence (DNA): TGTGCCAGCAAACCAGGGGGGTTGAGCAATCAGCCCCAGCATTTT. Protein: CASKPGGLSNQPQHF.

This clonotype was seen at least ten times. This chain connects TRBV20-1 to TRBJ2-5; 10 bases map to TRBD1. Trimming cost V 1 base and J 4 bases; bases outside gene matches: 6. This CDR3 comprises 15 residues. In germline, CDR1 is DFQATT, CDR2 SNEGSKA (reference sequence). This CDR3 reads CSARVTGGFGETQYF. The DNA of the CDR3 is TGCAGTGCTAGAGTGACAGGGGGCTTCGGAGAGACCCAGTACTTC.

This clonotype is medium-sized within its sample. V usage is TRBV4-1 and J usage is TRBJ1-5, with unresolved D. Germline V gives CDR1 MGHRA, CDR2 YSYEKL. Trimming stripped 2 bases from V and 0 bases from J, with 5 bases between. The CDR3 length is 14 residues. CDR3 coding DNA: TGCGCCAGCAGCCAAATAGATAGCAATCAGCCCCAGCATTTT. Protein sequence: CASSQIDSNQPQHF.

In the case of this clonotype: Without the conserved terminal phenylalanine or tryptophan, this CDR3 likely stems from a read error. V is TRBV6-1 and J is TRBJ1-5; D possibly corresponds to TRBD1 (6 bases). CDR1 is MNHNS and CDR2 is SASEGT in the germline V gene. Deletions cut 11 bases from V and 11 bases from J, with 25 bases between. The length of the CDR3 is 14 residues. The CDR3, as DNA: TGTGCCGGCACCGAGGGTAAGAGGGGGTGGACCCAGCATCTT. Amino acid sequence: CAGTEGKRGWTQHL.

The table lists this clonotype with many counts. The gene calls are TRBV20-1 and TRBJ1-1, with D uncertain. Deletions cut 8 bases from V and 5 bases from J, with 12 bases between. Per the germline V gene, CDR1 is DFQATT and CDR2 is SNEGSKA (reference sequence). The CDR3 loop spans 11 amino acids. CDR3 bases: TGCAGTATAGCAGAGGAGACTGAAGCTTTCTTT. Residues: CSIAEETEAFF.

A word on this clonotype: The likely explanation is a read error, given a far larger clone one base away. The chain has TRBV7-2 and TRBJ1-2; 9 nucleotides line up with TRBD1. Trimming removed 5 bases from V and 3 bases from J; junction bases left unmatched: 13. The CDR3 covers 17 residues. Germline lookup yields CDR1 SGHTA and CDR2 FQGNSA. The CDR3 sequence: CASSPRAPGQGDYGYTF. CDR3 sequence (DNA): TGTGCCAGCAGCCCTAGAGCACCGGGACAGGGAGACTATGGCTACACCTTC.

In regard to this clonotype: This may stem from a read error, because a much larger clone lies one nucleotide away. The chain employs TRBV7-2 and TRBJ2-5; 9 nucleotides match TRBD2. The CDR3 consists of 15 residues. CDR1 and CDR2 from the germline V gene are SGHTA and FQGNSA. The DNA for the CDR3 is TGTGCCTGCAGCTTTGCGGGGGGGCCCCAAGAGACCCAGTACTTC. Translation gives CACSFAGGPQETQYF.

This clonotype came up many times. The V gene is TRBV6-1, the J gene TRBJ2-2; D remains unclear. The V and J ends lost 5 bases and 6 bases respectively, with 7 bases between them. The length of the CDR3 is 12 residues. Germline CDR1 MNHNS, CDR2 SASEGT. The CDR3 here is CASSQSSGELFF. CDR3 nucleotide sequence: TGTGCCAGCAGTCAGTCGTCCGGGGAGCTGTTTTTT.

This clonotype was picked up many times. The V gene is TRBV5-4, the J gene TRBJ2-3; possibly TRBD2 for D (5 bases). Germline assignment: CDR1 SGHNT and CDR2 YYREEE (reference sequence). CDR3 length: 13 residues. Trimming took off 0 bases at V and 3 bases at J, with 5 bases between the two ends. The CDR3 coding sequence is TGTGCCAGCAGCTTGGCGGGGACAGATACGCAGTATTTT. This translates into CASSLAGTDTQYF.

This clonotype was picked up many times. The chain links TRBV27 to TRBJ1-2; TRBD1 matches 7 bases. The CDR3 runs 12 residues. V gave up 5 bases and J gave up 8 bases; unmatched junction bases: 5. Germline V gives CDR1 MNHEY, CDR2 SMNVEV (reference sequence). In nucleotides, the CDR3 is TGTGCCAGCAGTCTCAGGGGGGACGGCTACACCTTC. Amino acid sequence: CASSLRGDGYTF.

A remark on this clonotype: Likely a read error: the CDR3 ends without its conserved phenylalanine or tryptophan. The J gene is TRBJ1-1, the V gene TRBV14; 8 nucleotides agree with TRBD1. Germline-derived CDR1 and CDR2 are SGHDN and FVKESK. CDR3 length: 14 amino acids. J lost 7 bases, V lost 1 base, and 5 bases had no gene match. The CDR3 DNA reads as TGTGCCAGCAGCCAAGGCCTCGGGACAGGTGAAGCTTTCCTT. Translating gives CASSQGLGTGEAFL.

Many counts were recorded for this clonotype. The V gene is TRBV5-1, the J gene TRBJ1-1; D is unresolved. Trimming removed 5 bases from V and 1 base from J, with 12 bases in between. Germline V CDR1 and CDR2: SGHRS, YFSETQ. This CDR3 is 14 amino acids long. The chain's CDR3 is CASSENAQNTEAFF. The CDR3 bases are TGCGCCAGCAGTGAAAACGCGCAGAACACTGAAGCTTTCTTT.

The chain has TRBV7-3 and TRBJ1-1; 11 bases match TRBD1. CDR1 is SGHTA and CDR2 is FQGTGA in the germline V gene. This CDR3 spans 16 amino acids. V trimming: 2 bases; J trimming: 7 bases; junction bases outside the gene matches: 9. In DNA form, the CDR3 reads TGTGCCAGCAGCTTAGAGGACAGGGGGCTTAGTAGTGAAGCTTTCTTT. Its translation is CASSLEDRGLSSEAFF.

The sample holds one count of this clonotype. The chain joins TRBV29-1 to TRBJ1-1, with 8 bases lining up with TRBD1. This CDR3 region has 18 residues. Germline CDR1 SQVTM, CDR2 ANQGSEA. With 7 bases clipped from V and 5 bases from J, the junction kept 24 bases outside the gene matches. The CDR3 DNA is TGCAGCGCCAGCGCCACAGGGGGTTACGGGGGATTGTGGACTGAAGCTTTCTTT. As protein: CSASATGGYGGLWTEAFF.

This chain connects TRBV20-1 to TRBJ2-1; 7 nucleotides line up with TRBD2. Germline CDR1 DFQATT, CDR2 SNEGSKA (reference sequence). J lost 9 bases, V lost 6 bases, and 17 bases had no gene match. CDR3 length: 15 residues. The chain's CDR3 is CSASRAGEFWFEQFF. CDR3 sequence (DNA): TGCAGTGCCTCCAGGGCGGGAGAATTCTGGTTTGAGCAGTTCTTC.